The rows below give T cell receptor beta chains drawn from one sample of a study of cytomegalovirus exposure and HLA in healthy donors. Sequencing was performed with immunoSEQ multiplex PCR; in TCRdb, only in-frame clones are kept and a portion is missing. The sample carries fewer than 140,000 clones, around three quarters recorded once. The sequenced sample was PBMCs. All receptors derive from a boy between 5 and 17 years old in good health and CMV-seronegative. Each CDR3 is given with its conserved first and last residue. The D gene is left open where the match is weak. Part of the rows lack a size; the others show once, few, many or a class for expanded clones.

cdr3_length: 13; j_call: TRBJ1-1; clone_size: few; d_call: NA; v_call: TRBV6-5; cdr3_nt: TGTGCCAGCAGTTGGCGGGAGGGCACTGAAGCTTTCTTT; cdr3_aa: CASSWREGTEAFF
cdr3_length: 16; j_call: TRBJ2-1; clone_size: NA; d_call: NA; v_call: TRBV5-1; cdr3_nt: TGCGCCAGCAGCCCTGATCCCTTCATCGGCTACAATGAGCAGTTCTTC; cdr3_aa: CASSPDPFIGYNEQFF
cdr3_length: 13; j_call: TRBJ1-2; clone_size: few; d_call: NA; v_call: TRBV29-1; cdr3_nt: TGCAGCGTTGTCGAAGGGTACAGGGACGGCTACACCTTC; cdr3_aa: CSVVEGYRDGYTF
cdr3_length: 15; j_call: TRBJ2-3; clone_size: NA; d_call: TRBD2; v_call: TRBV6-6; cdr3_nt: TGTGCCAGCAGTTTGGGACTAGCGGTCACAGATACGCAGTATTTT; cdr3_aa: CASSLGLAVTDTQYF
cdr3_length: 14; j_call: TRBJ1-2; clone_size: NA; d_call: TRBD1; v_call: TRBV19; cdr3_nt: TGTGCCAGTAGTATGACAGGGGAAGTCTATGGCTACACCTTC; cdr3_aa: CASSMTGEVYGYTF
cdr3_length: 16; j_call: TRBJ1-6; clone_size: NA; d_call: NA; v_call: TRBV11-1; cdr3_nt: TGTGCCAGCAGCTTGGTCGCGCGCACCTATAATTCACCCCTCCACTTT; cdr3_aa: CASSLVARTYNSPLHF
cdr3_length: 13; j_call: TRBJ1-2; clone_size: few; d_call: NA; v_call: TRBV6-5; cdr3_nt: TGTGCCAGCAGTATTGGAGGGAGAGGTGGCTACACCTTC; cdr3_aa: CASSIGGRGGYTF
cdr3_length: 14; j_call: TRBJ2-5; clone_size: few; d_call: TRBD2; v_call: TRBV27; cdr3_nt: TGTGCCAGCAGTTTGGGACTAGCGGGAGAGACCCAGTACTTC; cdr3_aa: CASSLGLAGETQYF
cdr3_length: 13; j_call: TRBJ1-1; clone_size: few; d_call: NA; v_call: TRBV6-5; cdr3_nt: TGTGCCAGCAACGTACAGCTTAACACTGAAGCTTTCTTT; cdr3_aa: CASNVQLNTEAFF
cdr3_length: 14; j_call: TRBJ2-7; clone_size: NA; d_call: TRBD2; v_call: TRBV30; cdr3_nt: TGTGCCTGGACTATGGCGGGAGGGCACTACGAGCAGTACTTC; cdr3_aa: CAWTMAGGHYEQYF
cdr3_length: 18; j_call: TRBJ2-7; clone_size: NA; d_call: TRBD2; v_call: TRBV5-1; cdr3_nt: TGCGCCAGCAGCCCGGGGACTAGCGGGAGGGCTAGCTCCTACGAGCAGTACTTC; cdr3_aa: CASSPGTSGRASSYEQYF
cdr3_length: 14; j_call: TRBJ2-2; clone_size: NA; d_call: TRBD1; v_call: TRBV7-3; cdr3_nt: TGTGCCAGCAGCTTTTTACAGGGGACCGGGGAGCTGTTTTTT; cdr3_aa: CASSFLQGTGELFF
cdr3_length: 16; j_call: TRBJ2-3; clone_size: NA; d_call: TRBD1; v_call: TRBV4-3; cdr3_nt: TGCGCCAGCAGCCAAGTGCGGGACAGGAACACAGATACGCAGTATTTT; cdr3_aa: CASSQVRDRNTDTQYF
cdr3_length: 13; j_call: TRBJ1-4; clone_size: once; d_call: TRBD1; v_call: TRBV2; cdr3_nt: TGTGCCAGCACGGGACAGGGGAATGAAAAACTGTTTTTT; cdr3_aa: CASTGQGNEKLFF
cdr3_length: 17; j_call: TRBJ2-2; clone_size: NA; d_call: TRBD2; v_call: TRBV10-3; cdr3_nt: TGTGCCATCGCCCAAGCGGGAGGGCCCGCGAACACCGGGGAGCTGTTTTTT; cdr3_aa: CAIAQAGGPANTGELFF
cdr3_length: 15; j_call: TRBJ2-7; clone_size: NA; d_call: TRBD1; v_call: TRBV6-5; cdr3_nt: TGTGCCAGCAGCCGTAAAACGACAGGGTTCCACGAGCAGTACTTC; cdr3_aa: CASSRKTTGFHEQYF
cdr3_length: 14; j_call: TRBJ2-7; clone_size: NA; d_call: TRBD1; v_call: TRBV5-4; cdr3_nt: TGTGCCAGCATGCGACAGGGGGAAGACTACGAGCAGTACTTC; cdr3_aa: CASMRQGEDYEQYF
cdr3_length: 15; j_call: TRBJ2-7; clone_size: NA; d_call: TRBD1; v_call: TRBV7-9; cdr3_nt: TGTGCCAGCAGCTTTGGCGACAGGGAGCCTTACGAGCAGTACTTC; cdr3_aa: CASSFGDREPYEQYF
cdr3_length: 14; j_call: TRBJ2-3; clone_size: few; d_call: NA; v_call: TRBV6-5; cdr3_nt: TGTGCCAGCAGTTCTTGGACTAGCACAGATACGCAGTATTTT; cdr3_aa: CASSSWTSTDTQYF
cdr3_length: 12; j_call: TRBJ2-1; clone_size: NA; d_call: NA; v_call: TRBV30; cdr3_nt: TGTGCCTGGAGTGTCTACTCTGATGAGCAGTTCTTC; cdr3_aa: CAWSVYSDEQFF
cdr3_length: 13; j_call: TRBJ1-1; clone_size: NA; d_call: TRBD1; v_call: TRBV10-3; cdr3_nt: TGTGCCATCAGTGGAACAGGGGACACTGAAGCTTTCTTT; cdr3_aa: CAISGTGDTEAFF
cdr3_length: 15; j_call: TRBJ2-7; clone_size: NA; d_call: TRBD2; v_call: TRBV5-1; cdr3_nt: TGCGCCAGCAGCTTTAGCGGGGGGAACTCCTACGAGCAGTACTTC; cdr3_aa: CASSFSGGNSYEQYF
cdr3_length: 15; j_call: TRBJ2-2; clone_size: NA; d_call: TRBD1; v_call: TRBV5-6; cdr3_nt: TGTGCCAGCAGCTATGGGACAGGGGCCACCGGGGAGCTGTTTTTT; cdr3_aa: CASSYGTGATGELFF
cdr3_length: 14; j_call: TRBJ1-3; clone_size: NA; d_call: TRBD1; v_call: TRBV10-3; cdr3_nt: TGTGCCATCGGGGACAGGGGGTCTGGAAACACCATATATTTT; cdr3_aa: CAIGDRGSGNTIYF
cdr3_length: 14; j_call: TRBJ1-1; clone_size: NA; d_call: NA; v_call: TRBV11-2; cdr3_nt: TGTGCCAGCAGCTTGACTTACCTCCAGAGTGAAGCTTTCTTT; cdr3_aa: CASSLTYLQSEAFF
cdr3_length: 18; j_call: TRBJ2-7; clone_size: few; d_call: TRBD2; v_call: TRBV5-1; cdr3_nt: TGCGCCAGCAGCTTGGGGGTAGTAGTAGCGGGCTCCAGCGGCGAGCAGTACTTC; cdr3_aa: CASSLGVVVAGSSGEQYF
cdr3_length: 13; j_call: TRBJ2-1; clone_size: NA; d_call: NA; v_call: TRBV29-1; cdr3_nt: TGCAGCGTTGATGGGAGGGGGTACAATGAGCAGTTCTTC; cdr3_aa: CSVDGRGYNEQFF
cdr3_length: 13; j_call: TRBJ1-1; clone_size: NA; d_call: NA; v_call: TRBV11-2; cdr3_nt: TGTGCCAGCAGCCAAGGGGTCTCCACTGAAGCTTTCTTT; cdr3_aa: CASSQGVSTEAFF
cdr3_length: 14; j_call: TRBJ1-1; clone_size: NA; d_call: NA; v_call: TRBV7-9; cdr3_nt: TGTGCCAGCAGCGGGTCGGGGTCGGAGACTGAAGCTTTCTTT; cdr3_aa: CASSGSGSETEAFF
cdr3_length: 14; j_call: TRBJ1-4; clone_size: NA; d_call: NA; v_call: TRBV7-2; cdr3_nt: TGTGCCAGCAGCTCAACAGGAAAAAATGAAAAACTGTTTTTT; cdr3_aa: CASSSTGKNEKLFF
cdr3_length: 14; j_call: TRBJ2-2; clone_size: few; d_call: NA; v_call: TRBV5-4; cdr3_nt: TGTGCCAGCAGCTCTAGAGGCAGCACCGGGGAGCTGTTTTTT; cdr3_aa: CASSSRGSTGELFF
cdr3_length: 15; j_call: TRBJ1-1; clone_size: once; d_call: TRBD1; v_call: TRBV14; cdr3_nt: TGTGCCAGCAGCCTATACCGGGACAGAGGCACTGAAGCTTTCTTT; cdr3_aa: CASSLYRDRGTEAFF
cdr3_length: 13; j_call: TRBJ2-7; clone_size: NA; d_call: NA; v_call: TRBV4-1; cdr3_nt: TGCGCCAGCAGCCGGACTCACGGGTCCGAGCAGTACTTC; cdr3_aa: CASSRTHGSEQYF
cdr3_length: 16; j_call: TRBJ2-3; clone_size: NA; d_call: NA; v_call: TRBV7-7; cdr3_nt: TGTGCCAGCAGCCCAGACCCCGGGGTCGCAGGCGGTACGCAGTATTTT; cdr3_aa: CASSPDPGVAGGTQYF
cdr3_length: 12; j_call: TRBJ2-5; clone_size: NA; d_call: NA; v_call: TRBV28; cdr3_nt: TGTGCCAGCAACCAGGAGGCGGAGACCCAGTACTTC; cdr3_aa: CASNQEAETQYF
cdr3_length: 15; j_call: TRBJ2-7; clone_size: NA; d_call: TRBD1; v_call: TRBV2; cdr3_nt: TGTGCCAGCAGGCCCAGACAGGGGAGCTCCTACGAGCAGTACTTC; cdr3_aa: CASRPRQGSSYEQYF
cdr3_length: 12; j_call: TRBJ1-1; clone_size: NA; d_call: NA; v_call: TRBV12-2; cdr3_nt: TGTGCAAGTCGCCCTACTCAAGCTGAAGCTTTCTTT; cdr3_aa: CASRPTQAEAFF
cdr3_length: 16; j_call: TRBJ1-1; clone_size: NA; d_call: NA; v_call: TRBV19; cdr3_nt: TGTGCCAGTAGTAGGGTGCAGGGAGGGGTGAACACTGAAGCTTTCTTT; cdr3_aa: CASSRVQGGVNTEAFF
cdr3_length: 15; j_call: TRBJ2-1; clone_size: NA; d_call: TRBD2; v_call: TRBV6-5; cdr3_nt: TGTGCCAGTAAAGAGGGACTAGCGGGCTACAATGAGCAGTTCTTC; cdr3_aa: CASKEGLAGYNEQFF
cdr3_length: 11; j_call: TRBJ2-1; clone_size: once; d_call: NA; v_call: TRBV28; cdr3_nt: TGTGCCAGCAGTTTCCGCAATGAGCAGTTCTTC; cdr3_aa: CASSFRNEQFF
cdr3_length: 15; j_call: TRBJ2-1; clone_size: NA; d_call: TRBD2; v_call: TRBV7-2; cdr3_nt: TGTGCCAGCAGCTCGACTAGCGGGGGATGGGGCGAGCAGTTCTTC; cdr3_aa: CASSSTSGGWGEQFF
cdr3_length: 15; j_call: TRBJ2-7; clone_size: NA; d_call: TRBD1; v_call: TRBV27; cdr3_nt: TGTGCCAGCAGTTCAACCGGGACAGGGGTAAACGAGCAGTACTTC; cdr3_aa: CASSSTGTGVNEQYF
cdr3_length: 14; j_call: TRBJ1-1; clone_size: few; d_call: TRBD1; v_call: TRBV28; cdr3_nt: TGTGCCAGCAGTCCGAACAGGGGCTGGACTGAAGCTTTCTTT; cdr3_aa: CASSPNRGWTEAFF
cdr3_length: 15; j_call: TRBJ2-3; clone_size: NA; d_call: NA; v_call: TRBV19; cdr3_nt: TGTGCCAGTAAGGCGGTGTCAGGGGGGACAGATACGCAGTATTTT; cdr3_aa: CASKAVSGGTDTQYF
cdr3_length: 13; j_call: TRBJ2-7; clone_size: few; d_call: TRBD2; v_call: TRBV13; cdr3_nt: TGTGCCAGCACTGGCGGGGGGGACTACGAGCAGTACTTC; cdr3_aa: CASTGGGDYEQYF
cdr3_length: 19; j_call: TRBJ1-2; clone_size: NA; d_call: TRBD1; v_call: TRBV7-9; cdr3_nt: TGTGCCAGCAGCTTAAAGGGGCCCGGAAGGGGACAGGCCTCTTCCGGCTACACCTTC; cdr3_aa: CASSLKGPGRGQASSGYTF
cdr3_length: 15; j_call: TRBJ2-2; clone_size: NA; d_call: TRBD2; v_call: TRBV5-4; cdr3_nt: TGTGCCAGCAGCCCCGGGACTAGCGGGACCGGGGAGCTGTTTTTT; cdr3_aa: CASSPGTSGTGELFF
cdr3_length: 15; j_call: TRBJ1-4; clone_size: NA; d_call: NA; v_call: TRBV5-1; cdr3_nt: TGCGCCAGCAGCTTGAATGCAGGGTCGAATGAAAAACTGTTTTTT; cdr3_aa: CASSLNAGSNEKLFF
cdr3_length: 14; j_call: TRBJ1-1; clone_size: few; d_call: NA; v_call: TRBV9; cdr3_nt: TGTGCCAGCAGCATTCAGACAGCCAACACTGAAGCTTTCTTT; cdr3_aa: CASSIQTANTEAFF
cdr3_length: 15; j_call: TRBJ2-1; clone_size: NA; d_call: TRBD2; v_call: TRBV6-1; cdr3_nt: TGTGCCAGCGGGGATCGACTAGCGGGTTACAATGAGCAGTTCTTC; cdr3_aa: CASGDRLAGYNEQFF
cdr3_length: 12; j_call: TRBJ2-2; clone_size: once; d_call: TRBD1; v_call: TRBV11-2; cdr3_nt: TGTGCCAGCAGCCAGGGGGCCGGGGAGCTGTTTTTT; cdr3_aa: CASSQGAGELFF
cdr3_length: 15; j_call: TRBJ1-4; clone_size: few; d_call: TRBD1; v_call: TRBV5-1; cdr3_nt: TGCGCCAGCAGCCCAGAGGGGACAGGGATAGAAAAACTGTTTTTT; cdr3_aa: CASSPEGTGIEKLFF
cdr3_length: 15; j_call: TRBJ2-7; clone_size: once; d_call: NA; v_call: TRBV4-1; cdr3_nt: TGCGCCAGCAGCCAAGGAGAAGAAAACTCCTACGAGCAGTACTTC; cdr3_aa: CASSQGEENSYEQYF
cdr3_length: 15; j_call: TRBJ2-3; clone_size: once; d_call: TRBD2; v_call: TRBV5-1; cdr3_nt: TGCGCCAGCAGCTTGGTACTAGCGGGGTTCGATACGCAGTATTTT; cdr3_aa: CASSLVLAGFDTQYF
cdr3_length: 15; j_call: TRBJ2-1; clone_size: NA; d_call: TRBD2; v_call: TRBV6-5; cdr3_nt: TGTGCCAGCAGATCTCTAGCGGTCGGTCGCATTGAGCAGTTCTTC; cdr3_aa: CASRSLAVGRIEQFF
cdr3_length: 13; j_call: TRBJ2-1; clone_size: NA; d_call: NA; v_call: TRBV7-3; cdr3_nt: TGTGCCAGCAGCTTGCTAGGATACAATGAGCAGTTCTTC; cdr3_aa: CASSLLGYNEQFF